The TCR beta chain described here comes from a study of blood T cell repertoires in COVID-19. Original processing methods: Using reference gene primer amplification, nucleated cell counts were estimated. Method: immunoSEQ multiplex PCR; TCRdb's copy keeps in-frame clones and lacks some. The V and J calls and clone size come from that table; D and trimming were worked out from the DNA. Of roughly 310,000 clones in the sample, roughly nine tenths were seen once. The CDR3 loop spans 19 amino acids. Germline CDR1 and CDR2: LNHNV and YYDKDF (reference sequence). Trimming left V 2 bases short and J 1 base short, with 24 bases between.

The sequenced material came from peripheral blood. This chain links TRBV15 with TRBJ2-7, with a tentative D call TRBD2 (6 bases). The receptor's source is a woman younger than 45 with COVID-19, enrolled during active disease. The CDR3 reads CATSRPRGVGRPTSYEQYF. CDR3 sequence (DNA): TGTGCCACCAGCAGACCCCGGGGCGTGGGGAGGCCAACTTCCTACGAGCAGTACTTC. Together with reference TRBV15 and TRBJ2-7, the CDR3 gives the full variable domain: DAMVIQNPRYQVTQFGKPVTLSCSQTLNHNVMYWYQQKSSQAPKLLFHYYDKDFNNEADTPDNFQSRRPNTSFCFLDIRSPGLGDTAMYLCATSRPRGVGRPTSYEQYFGPGTRLTVT.